These T cell receptor beta chains were read from a single sample in a study. Each CDR3 protein is one row after TCRdb ran MiXCR on the 5' RACE reads. Here the sample spans approximately 53,000 distinct CDR3 sequences, 28% being singletons. Input material: tumor-infiltrating memory CD4+ T cells sorted from the breast tumor. These receptors all stem from a female donor with breast cancer. Both conserved end residues are part of each CDR3. The order of the fields is clone size, D gene, J gene, V gene, CDR3 protein, CDR3 DNA. A D gene is named only where the DNA matches it firmly. A row's size may be missing; if present it is once, few, many or a size class.

few | NA | TRBJ1-6 | TRBV20-1 | CSATSGQGNSPIHF | TGCAGTGCCACGAGCGGGCAGGGGAATTCACCCATCCACTTT
NA | TRBD1 | TRBJ2-3 | TRBV7-3 | CASSSPGGTQYF | TGTGCCAGCAGCTCCCCAGGGGGTACGCAGTATTTT
NA | NA | TRBJ2-7 | TRBV7-2 | CASSISDSQGEQYF | TGTGCCAGCAGCATATCGGACTCCCAAGGGGAGCAGTACTTC
few | NA | TRBJ2-1 | TRBV18 | CASSPGASSDEQFF | TGTGCCAGCTCACCTGGGGCTAGTAGCGATGAGCAGTTCTTC
many | TRBD2 | TRBJ2-3 | TRBV20-1 | CSAGPAGLAGTDTQYF | TGCAGTGCAGGCCCCGCCGGACTAGCGGGAACAGATACGCAGTATTTT
few | NA | TRBJ1-1 | TRBV5-1 | CASSHPEGDVAFF | TGCGCCAGCAGCCATCCTGAGGGGGACGTCGCTTTCTTT
few | NA | TRBJ2-3 | TRBV24-1 | CATSQTGRGSTDTQYF | TGTGCCACCAGTCAAACGGGCCGGGGAAGCACAGATACGCAGTATTTT
many | NA | TRBJ2-3 | TRBV7-9 | CASSLAAADTQYF | TGTGCCAGCAGCTTAGCTGCTGCAGATACGCAGTATTTT
few | NA | TRBJ1-1 | TRBV6-5 | CASSYSINMNTEAFF | TGTGCCAGCAGTTACTCGATTAACATGAACACTGAAGCTTTCTTT
few | NA | TRBJ1-4 | TRBV28 | CASTTFGTNEKLFF | TGTGCCAGCACCACTTTTGGAACTAATGAAAAACTGTTTTTT
once | NA | TRBJ1-1 | TRBV6-4 | CASKTEDSLNTEAFF | TGTGCCAGCAAAACTGAGGACAGTTTGAACACTGAAGCTTTCTTT